The clone carrying this T cell receptor (beta chain) was seen once. These data originate in a study of blood T cells in healthy people across ages. The germline V gene has CDR1 MNHEY and CDR2 SMNVEV (reference sequence). This CDR3 is 14 amino acids long. A second PCR of 7 to 11 cycles used a sample-barcoded 5' primer and a J-beta primer mix. TCRdb reprocessed the 5' RACE reads with MiXCR, giving one entry per CDR3 protein. Of approximately 2,000,000 distinct CDR3 sequences listed, around 40% were seen once; the top ten hold 20% to 25%. The receptor comes from a human donor in good health. The chain links TRBV27 to TRBJ2-4; 9 nucleotides match TRBD2. The DNA matches TRBJ2-7 better at its end, which makes the J call doubtful. The sequencing sample was made of blood. The DNA for the CDR3 is TGTGCCAGCAGCGTAGCTAGCGGGACCTACGAGCAGTACTTC. This encodes CASSVASGTYEQYF.